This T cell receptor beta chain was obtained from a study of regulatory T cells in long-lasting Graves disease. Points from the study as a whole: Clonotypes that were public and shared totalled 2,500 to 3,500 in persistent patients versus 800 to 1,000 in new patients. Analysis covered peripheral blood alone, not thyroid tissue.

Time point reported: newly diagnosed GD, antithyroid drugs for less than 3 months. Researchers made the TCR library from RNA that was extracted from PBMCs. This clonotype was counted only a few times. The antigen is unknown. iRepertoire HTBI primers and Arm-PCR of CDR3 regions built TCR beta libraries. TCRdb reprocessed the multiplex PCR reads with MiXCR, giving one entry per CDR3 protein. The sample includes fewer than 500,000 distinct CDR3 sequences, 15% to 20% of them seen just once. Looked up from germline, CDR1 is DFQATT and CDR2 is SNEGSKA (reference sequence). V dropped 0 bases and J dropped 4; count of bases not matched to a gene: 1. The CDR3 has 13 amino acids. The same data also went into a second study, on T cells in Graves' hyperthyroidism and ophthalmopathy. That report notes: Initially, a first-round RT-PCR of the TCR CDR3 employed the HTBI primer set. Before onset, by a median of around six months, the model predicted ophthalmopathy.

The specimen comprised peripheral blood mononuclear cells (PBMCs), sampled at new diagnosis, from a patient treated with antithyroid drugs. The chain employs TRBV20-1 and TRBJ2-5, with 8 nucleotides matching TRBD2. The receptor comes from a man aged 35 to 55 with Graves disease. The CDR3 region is CSARDSGIETQYF. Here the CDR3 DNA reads TGCAGTGCTAGAGATAGCGGGATAGAGACCCAGTACTTC.